Below, 22 T cell receptor beta chains from the same sample are listed, as sequenced in a study of cytomegalovirus exposure and HLA in healthy donors. Primers for the PCR totalled 60 Vbeta and 13 Jbeta. Produced via immunoSEQ multiplex PCR; TCRdb's table is partial and in-frame only. Of about 160,000 clones in the sample, roughly 80% are singletons; the top ten hold 0.9% to 1%. Input material: PBMCs. Receptors were obtained from a girl aged 2-9 years in good health and CMV-seropositive.

This clone has a handful of counts. The genes are TRBV4-1 and TRBJ2-3, with D possibly TRBD2 on 5 matching bases. CDR1 and CDR2 from the germline V gene are MGHRA and YSYEKL. The V end lost 4 bases, the J end lost 7 bases, and 12 bases lay between the germline ends. This CDR3 has 13 amino acids. In DNA form, the CDR3 reads TGCGCCAGCAGCCTTAGCGCGGCAAATACGCAGTATTTT. This gives the protein CASSLSAANTQYF.

A word on this clone: The junction departs from germline at one end; a sequencing error may be responsible. The chain is built from TRBV15 and TRBJ2-7; perhaps TRBD2 as D (5 bases). This CDR3 has 15 residues. Germline lookup yields CDR1 LNHNV and CDR2 YYDKDF (reference sequence). The CDR3 DNA is TGTGCCACCAGCGGAGAGCGGACTGAATACTACGAGCAGTACTTC. Its protein is CATSGERTEYYEQYF.

The CDR3 nucleotides are TGTGCCAGCAGTGGACAGTTAGGCGAAAAACTGTTTTTT. It yields the protein CASSGQLGEKLFF. This chain links TRBV6-1 with TRBJ1-4; the D gene is possibly TRBD1 (5 bases). CDR3 length: 13 residues. Trimming pared 4 bases from V and 8 bases from J, leaving 11 bases between. Germline CDR1 reads MNHNS; CDR2 reads SASEGT.

V usage is TRBV30 and J usage is TRBJ2-2; unclear D gene. V was shortened by 0 bases and J by 0 bases, with 11 bases between the two germline ends. This CDR3 has 16 amino acids. Germline V CDR1 and CDR2: GTSNPN, SVGIG (reference sequence). The CDR3, as DNA: TGTGCCTGGAGTGTATTCCCCCGTGCGAACACCGGGGAGCTGTTTTTT. This sequence encodes CAWSVFPRANTGELFF.

The rearrangement joins TRBV6-5 to TRBJ2-6; D may be TRBD2 (5 bases). This CDR3 comprises 15 residues. Germline V CDR1 and CDR2: MNHEY, SVGAGI. Trimming took off 6 bases at V and 0 bases at J, with 9 bases between the two ends. CDR3 in amino acids: CASSHRGSGANVLTF. The CDR3 DNA is TGTGCCAGCAGCCACCGGGGCTCTGGGGCCAACGTCCTGACTTTC.

The chain has TRBV6-1 and TRBJ1-5; TRBD1 matches 7 bases. The trim removed 3 bases at V and 2 bases at J, leaving 7 bases unmatched. The germline gives CDR1 MNHNS, CDR2 SASEGT. This CDR3 is 16 amino acids long. Here the CDR3 reads CASSETLGQGNQPQHF. DNA for the CDR3: TGTGCCAGCAGTGAGACTTTAGGACAGGGCAATCAGCCCCAGCATTTT.

In this sample, this clone turned up once. The chain uses TRBV4-1 and TRBJ2-7; TRBD2 matches 9 bases. V shed 0 bases, J shed 2 bases, and the junction held 2 bases outside the gene matches. CDR1 MGHRA and CDR2 YSYEKL come from the germline V gene. The CDR3 loop spans 15 amino acids. CDR3 sequence reads: CASSQEGLAAYEQYF. The CDR3 DNA follows: TGCGCCAGCAGCCAAGAGGGACTAGCCGCCTACGAGCAGTACTTC.

This clone has more than one count but fewer than ten. The genes are TRBV14 and TRBJ2-3, with D possibly TRBD2 on 5 matching bases. The CDR3 runs to 15 residues. Germline V CDR1 and CDR2: SGHDN, FVKESK. V was clipped by 2 bases and J by 2 bases, with 11 bases between them. In nucleotides, the CDR3 is TGTGCCAGCAGCCAACTGGGCGGGTCCACAGATACGCAGTATTTT. The encoded protein is CASSQLGGSTDTQYF.

The genes are TRBV5-1 and TRBJ2-3; 9 bases line up with TRBD2. This CDR3 contains 17 residues. Germline V lookup: CDR1 SGHRS, CDR2 YFSETQ. J was trimmed by 3 bases and V by 5 bases; bases with no gene match: 13. The CDR3 coding sequence is TGCGCCAGCAGTGGCCTTAGCGGGAGAAGGGCAACAGATACGCAGTATTTT. This encodes CASSGLSGRRATDTQYF.

J is TRBJ2-2 and V is TRBV28, with 10 bases lining up with TRBD2. The CDR3 contains 16 residues. V was pared by 6 bases and J by 5 bases, with 9 bases of the junction left unmatched. The V gene's germline CDR1 is MDHEN and CDR2 SYDVKM. The chain's CDR3 is CASSNGRAGGTGELFF. The DNA of the CDR3 is TGTGCCAGCAGCAACGGTCGAGCGGGAGGGACCGGGGAGCTGTTTTTT.

This rearrangement joins TRBV4-1 to TRBJ1-6, with 7 bases matching TRBD1. Germline loops: CDR1 MGHRA, CDR2 YSYEKL. V gave up 0 bases and J gave up 11 bases; unmatched junction bases: 13. The CDR3 sequence is 17 residues long. The CDR3 region is CASSQDWTGRPPTPLHF. CDR3 DNA: TGCGCCAGCAGCCAAGATTGGACAGGAAGGCCCCCTACACCCCTCCACTTT.

V gene TRBV6-5 combines with J gene TRBJ1-1; the D gene is possibly TRBD1 (6 bases). The CDR3 is made up of 13 amino acids. Trimming pared 2 bases from V and 7 bases from J, leaving 11 bases between. Germline CDR1 reads MNHEY; CDR2 reads SVGAGI. The chain's CDR3 is CASSYGGALEAFF. The CDR3 DNA sequence: TGTGCCAGCAGTTACGGGGGGGCTCTTGAAGCTTTCTTT.

The chain couples TRBV2 to TRBJ2-5; tentative D call: TRBD2 (5 bases). CDR3 length equals 14 residues. Germline assignment: CDR1 SNHLY and CDR2 FYNNEI. Trimming pared 5 bases from V and 4 bases from J, leaving 14 bases between. The CDR3 region has the DNA TGTGCCAGCAGTCGGGTACGGGGTGGAGAGACCCAGTACTTC. Translating it yields CASSRVRGGETQYF.

The chain recombines TRBV7-9 with TRBJ2-7, with TRBD2 matching 9 bases. The length of the CDR3 is 18 residues. The V and J ends lost 5 bases and 1 base, in that order; junction bases with no gene match: 15. Germline CDR1 reads SEHNR; CDR2 reads FQNEAQ (reference sequence). The CDR3 bases are TGTGCCAGCAGCCGATTCCCTTCGACTAGCGGCCCATCCTACGAGCAGTACTTC. It is translated as CASSRFPSTSGPSYEQYF. The full variable domain, with the rest looked up from reference TRBV7-9 and TRBJ2-7, is DTGVSQNPRHKITKRGQNVTFRCDPISEHNRLYWYRQTLGQGPEFLTYFQNEAQLEKSRLLSDRFSAERPKGSFSTLEIQRTEQGDSAMYLCASSRFPSTSGPSYEQYFGPGTRLTVT.

This clone was found once. The chain employs TRBV9 and TRBJ1-1, with D perhaps matching TRBD1 (6 bases). V was cut by 2 bases and J by 1 base, with 9 bases left in between. Germline loops: CDR1 SGDLS, CDR2 YYNGEE. The CDR3 extends over 14 amino acids. CDR3 nucleotide sequence: TGTGCCAGCAGCGTCAGGGGACAGAACACTGAAGCTTTCTTT. Protein: CASSVRGQNTEAFF.

The chain employs TRBV4-1 and TRBJ1-5, with TRBD1 identical over 9 bases. V shed 0 bases and J 4 bases; nucleotides not matched to a gene: 7. Germline CDR1 and CDR2: MGHRA and YSYEKL. The CDR3 covers 17 residues. In DNA, the CDR3 is TGCGCCAGCAGCCAAGAGCCCGGGGACAGGGTGAATCAGCCCCAGCATTTT. Translated, it gives CASSQEPGDRVNQPQHF.

V gene TRBV15 combines with J gene TRBJ2-3, with D tentatively TRBD1 (7 bases). CDR1 is LNHNV and CDR2 is YYDKDF in the germline V gene (reference sequence). The CDR3 spans 17 residues. V lost 0 bases and J lost 2, with 15 bases in between. The CDR3 protein is CATSRDLAGGNTDTQYF. As DNA, the CDR3 is TGTGCCACCAGCAGAGATTTAGCAGGGGGGAACACAGATACGCAGTATTTT.

The chain combines TRBV6-1 with TRBJ2-5; D remains unclear. CDR3 length: 12 amino acids. Trimming took 3 bases from V and 5 from J, leaving 7 bases between them. Germline assignment: CDR1 MNHNS and CDR2 SASEGT. The CDR3 DNA reads as TGTGCCAGCAGTGATTTCGTCGAGACCCAGTACTTC. Its protein product is CASSDFVETQYF.

The rearrangement uses TRBV5-1 and TRBJ2-6, with D hard to call. The CDR3 is 14 amino acids. Germline V gene sequence: CDR1 SGHRS, CDR2 YFSETQ. V was clipped by 3 bases and J by 0 bases, with 4 bases between them. CDR3 region: CASSYSSGANVLTF. The CDR3 DNA reads as TGCGCCAGCAGCTACAGCTCTGGGGCCAACGTCCTGACTTTC.

The chain uses TRBV4-1 and TRBJ2-1; the match to TRBD2 covers 13 bases. J gave up 10 bases and V 2 bases, and 5 bases lay outside the gene matches. This CDR3 comprises 15 residues. Germline V gene data show CDR1 as MGHRA and CDR2 as YSYEKL. DNA for the CDR3: TGCGCCAGCAGCCAACTGGGACTAGCGGGAAGCGAGCAGTTCTTC. Its translation is CASSQLGLAGSEQFF.

The chain is built from TRBV19 and TRBJ1-5; D remains unclear. V gave up 2 bases and J gave up 2 bases, with 13 bases separating them. In germline, CDR1 is LNHDA, CDR2 SQIVND (reference sequence). The CDR3 contains 16 residues. CDR3 protein: CASSIPSVRGNQPQHF. CDR3 in DNA: TGTGCCAGTAGTATACCCTCGGTACGGGGCAATCAGCCCCAGCATTTT.

This rearrangement joins TRBV5-1 to TRBJ2-1; TRBD1 might be the D (6 bases). The germline gives CDR1 SGHRS, CDR2 YFSETQ. Trimming cost V 2 bases and J 8 bases, with 20 bases left between them. The CDR3 is made up of 16 amino acids. As DNA, the CDR3 is TGCGCCAGCAGCTTTGGTGACGGCACCCCAGGGGATGAGCAGTTCTTC. This translates into CASSFGDGTPGDEQFF.